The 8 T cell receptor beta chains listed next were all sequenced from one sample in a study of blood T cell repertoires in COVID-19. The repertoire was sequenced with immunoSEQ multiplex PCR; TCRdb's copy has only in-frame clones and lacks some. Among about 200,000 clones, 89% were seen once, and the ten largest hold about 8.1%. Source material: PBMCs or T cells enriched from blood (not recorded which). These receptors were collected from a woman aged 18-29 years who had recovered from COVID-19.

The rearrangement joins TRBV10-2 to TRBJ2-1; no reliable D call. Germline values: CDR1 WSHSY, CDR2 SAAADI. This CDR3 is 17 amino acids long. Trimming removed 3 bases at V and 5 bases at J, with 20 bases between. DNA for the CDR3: TGCGCCAGCAGTGATCCCCCTATGGCGGAGACGAACAATGAGCAGTTCTTC. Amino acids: CASSDPPMAETNNEQFF.

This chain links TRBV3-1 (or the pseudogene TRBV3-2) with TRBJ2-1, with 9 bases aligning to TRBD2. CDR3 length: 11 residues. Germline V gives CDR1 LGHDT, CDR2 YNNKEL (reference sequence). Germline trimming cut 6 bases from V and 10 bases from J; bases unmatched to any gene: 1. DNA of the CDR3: TGTGCCAGCAGAACTAGCGGGGAGCAGTTCTTC. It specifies CASRTSGEQFF.

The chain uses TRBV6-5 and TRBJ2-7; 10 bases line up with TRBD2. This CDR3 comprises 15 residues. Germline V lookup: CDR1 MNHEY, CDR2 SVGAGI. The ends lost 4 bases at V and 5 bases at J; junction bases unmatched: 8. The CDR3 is CASSSPGTSDHEQYF. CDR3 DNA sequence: TGTGCCAGCAGTTCCCCCGGGACTAGCGACCACGAGCAGTACTTC.

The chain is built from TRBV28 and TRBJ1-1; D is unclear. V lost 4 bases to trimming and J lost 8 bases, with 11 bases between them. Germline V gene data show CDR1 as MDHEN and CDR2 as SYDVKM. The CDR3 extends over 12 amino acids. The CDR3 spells CASSYPLGEAFF. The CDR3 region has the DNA TGTGCCAGCAGTTACCCCCTGGGCGAAGCTTTCTTT.

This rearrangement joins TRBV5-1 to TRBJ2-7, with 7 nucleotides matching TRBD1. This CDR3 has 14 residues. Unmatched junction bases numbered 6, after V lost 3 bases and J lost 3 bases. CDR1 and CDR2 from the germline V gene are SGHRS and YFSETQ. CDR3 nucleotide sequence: TGCGCCAGCAGCTCCTTAGACAGGGACTACGAGCAGTACTTC. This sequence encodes CASSSLDRDYEQYF.

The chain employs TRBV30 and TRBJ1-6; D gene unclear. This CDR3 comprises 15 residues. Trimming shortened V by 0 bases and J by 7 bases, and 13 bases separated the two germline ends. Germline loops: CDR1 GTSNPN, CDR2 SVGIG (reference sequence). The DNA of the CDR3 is TGTGCCTGGAGTGTCGGGGATCGCTCCAATTCACCCCTCCACTTT. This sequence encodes CAWSVGDRSNSPLHF. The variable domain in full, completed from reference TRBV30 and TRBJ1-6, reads SQTIHQWPATLVQPVGSPLSLECTVEGTSNPNLYWYRQAAGRGLQLLFYSVGIGQISSEVPQNLSASRPQDRQFILSSKKLLLSDSGFYLCAWSVGDRSNSPLHFGNGTRLTVT.

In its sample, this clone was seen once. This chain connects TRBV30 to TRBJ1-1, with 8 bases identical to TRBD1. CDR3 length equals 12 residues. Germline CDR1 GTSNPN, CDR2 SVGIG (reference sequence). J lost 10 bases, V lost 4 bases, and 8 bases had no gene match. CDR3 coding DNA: TGTGCCTGGACGATACAGGGGGTTGCAGCTTTCTTT. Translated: CAWTIQGVAAFF. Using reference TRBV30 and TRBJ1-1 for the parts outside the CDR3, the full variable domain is SQTIHQWPATLVQPVGSPLSLECTVEGTSNPNLYWYRQAAGRGLQLLFYSVGIGQISSEVPQNLSASRPQDRQFILSSKKLLLSDSGFYLCAWTIQGVAAFFGQGTRLTVV.

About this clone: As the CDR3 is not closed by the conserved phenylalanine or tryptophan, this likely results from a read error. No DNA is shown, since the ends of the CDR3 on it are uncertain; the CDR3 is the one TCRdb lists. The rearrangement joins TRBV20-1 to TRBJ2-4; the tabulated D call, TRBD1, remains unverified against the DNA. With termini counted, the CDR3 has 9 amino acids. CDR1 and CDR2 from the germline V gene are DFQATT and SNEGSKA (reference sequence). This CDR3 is CSATGLPVS.